This record concerns one TCR beta chain sequence. In the authors' methods: Counts of nucleated cells, estimated from reference gene primer amplification, were obtained. Clones were read by immunoSEQ multiplex PCR, and TCRdb kept only the in-frame ones, dropping some. That table furnishes V, J and clone size, whereas the DNA furnished D and trimming. Of 150,000 to 200,000 clones in the sample, approximately 89% are singletons; the top ten hold roughly 3.7%. The data were obtained in a study of blood T cell repertoires in COVID-19. Looking at the study overall: Sites in the United States, Italy and Spain provided acute and convalescent COVID-19 samples.

Germline values: CDR1 SGHRS, CDR2 YFSETQ. This CDR3 is 15 amino acids long. Trimming at V came to 3 bases and at J to 0 bases, leaving 2 bases not matched to a gene. Sequenced sample: peripheral blood. J is TRBJ1-1 and V is TRBV5-1; 10 bases agree with TRBD1. This clonotype originated in a woman in her twenties or thirties with acute or convalescent COVID-19. The CDR3 sequence is CASSWGTGVNTEAFF. The CDR3 coding sequence is TGCGCCAGCAGCTGGGGGACAGGGGTGAACACTGAAGCTTTCTTT.